The rows below give T cell receptor beta chains drawn from one sample of a study of siplizumab effects on memory and regulatory T cells. Sequencing used immunoSEQ multiplex PCR; TCRdb keeps in-frame clones, though not all of them. Here the sample spans roughly 100,000 clones, over 90% being singletons. The source material was Tregs sorted from blood. These receptors were obtained from a human donor in good health. The CDR3 runs from the conserved cysteine through the conserved F or W. Fields, in order: J gene, D gene, clone size, V gene, CDR3 protein, CDR3 DNA. D genes are given only for firm matches. Rows give clone size only sometimes, using once, few, many, or a class for an expanded clone.

TRBJ2-5,TRBD2,-,TRBV5-6,CASSLVGRVQETQYF,TGTGCCAGCAGCCTAGTGGGGAGGGTCCAAGAGACCCAGTACTTC
TRBJ1-1,TRBD1,-,TRBV7-2,CASGYRGWNTEAFF,TGTGCCAGCGGCTACAGGGGATGGAACACTGAAGCTTTCTTT
TRBJ2-1,TRBD2,-,TRBV5-1,CASSFGLAGGFRNEQFF,TGCGCCAGCAGCTTCGGTTTAGCGGGGGGTTTTAGGAATGAGCAGTTCTTC
TRBJ2-3,-,-,TRBV7-3,CASSFGRGDTQYF,TGTGCCAGCAGCTTTGGACGCGGGGATACGCAGTATTTT
TRBJ2-5,-,-,TRBV7-2,CASTSGASEETQYF,TGTGCCAGCACCTCGGGGGCCTCTGAAGAGACCCAGTACTTC
TRBJ2-7,-,-,TRBV19,CASSIRQGYEQYF,TGTGCCAGTAGTATCCGGCAGGGGTACGAGCAGTACTTC
TRBJ2-3,-,-,TRBV6-6,CASSSEGVSTDTQYF,TGTGCCAGCAGCTCAGAGGGGGTATCTACAGATACGCAGTATTTT
TRBJ2-2,-,-,TRBV27,CASRSPGPSLMGSGELFF,TGTGCCAGCAGAAGTCCGGGACCTTCCCTTATGGGGAGCGGGGAGCTGTTTTTT
TRBJ2-1,TRBD2,-,TRBV4-1,CASSQARTSGGALYNEQFF,TGCGCCAGCAGCCAAGCCCGGACTAGCGGGGGGGCTCTCTACAATGAGCAGTTCTTC
TRBJ2-7,-,once,TRBV20-1,CSVLGVYEQYF,TGCAGTGTTTTGGGGGTCTACGAGCAGTACTTC
TRBJ1-2,-,-,TRBV19,CASSNVGGYGYTF,TGTGCCAGTAGTAATGTGGGTGGCTATGGCTACACCTTC
TRBJ1-1,-,-,TRBV27,CASSLGAGLGPEAFF,TGTGCCAGCAGTTTGGGTGCAGGCCTGGGGCCAGAAGCTTTCTTT
TRBJ2-7,-,-,TRBV10-3,CAIRATGSEQYF,TGTGCCATCAGGGCTACTGGGTCCGAGCAGTACTTC
TRBJ2-1,TRBD2,-,TRBV29-1,CSGRRTSVNEQFF,TGCAGCGGCCGCCGGACTAGCGTTAATGAGCAGTTCTTC
TRBJ1-3,TRBD1,few,TRBV6-6,CASSYFRGRDTIYF,TGTGCCAGCAGTTACTTCAGGGGGCGGGACACCATATATTTT
TRBJ2-1,TRBD1,-,TRBV13,CASSHYPGGTYNEQFF,TGTGCCAGCAGCCACTACCCAGGGGGTACTTACAATGAGCAGTTCTTC
TRBJ1-2,TRBD1,few,TRBV7-9,CASSPRTGGDGYTF,TGTGCCAGCAGCCCTAGGACAGGGGGGGATGGCTACACCTTC
TRBJ2-7,-,-,TRBV5-6,CASSLYPDGFTYEQYF,TGTGCCAGCAGCTTGTATCCGGACGGATTTACCTACGAGCAGTACTTC
TRBJ1-6,-,-,TRBV7-9,CASSLGGSDSPLHF,TGTGCCAGCAGCTTGGGGGGAAGTGATTCACCCCTCCACTTT
TRBJ2-1,-,-,TRBV11-3,CASRAGDEQFF,TGTGCCAGCAGAGCCGGAGATGAGCAGTTCTTC
TRBJ1-1,-,-,TRBV5-5,CASSRRDRNTEAFF,TGTGCCAGCAGCCGTCGCGACAGGAACACTGAAGCTTTCTTT
TRBJ2-7,TRBD2,-,TRBV28,CASRLAGNSYEQYF,TGTGCCAGCAGGCTAGCGGGGAACTCCTACGAGCAGTACTTC
TRBJ1-1,-,once,TRBV19,CASSVTGTRMKAFF,TGTGCCAGTAGTGTTACCGGGACACGGATGAAAGCTTTCTTT
TRBJ2-3,-,-,TRBV5-1,CASSLGRGTDTQYF,TGCGCCAGCAGCTTGGGTAGGGGCACAGATACGCAGTATTTT
TRBJ1-4,TRBD1,-,TRBV18,CASSPRDRVDEKLFF,TGTGCCAGCTCACCCCGGGACAGGGTAGATGAAAAACTGTTTTTT
TRBJ1-1,-,-,TRBV5-1,CASSYGQMNTEAFF,TGCGCCAGCAGCTACGGACAGATGAACACTGAAGCTTTCTTT
TRBJ2-3,-,-,TRBV9,CASTPSAAGLTDTQYF,TGTGCCAGCACCCCTAGTGCGGCCGGCCTCACAGATACGCAGTATTTT
TRBJ2-7,-,-,TRBV18,CASSPIDGRREQYF,TGTGCCAGCTCACCAATCGACGGCCGGCGTGAGCAGTACTTC
TRBJ2-3,-,-,TRBV11-3,CASSLASGDGSRYF,TGTGCCAGCAGCTTAGCTTCGGGAGATGGGTCGCGGTATTTT
TRBJ2-3,-,once,TRBV6-5,CASSYRGRTDTQYF,TGTGCCAGCAGTTACAGGGGTCGCACAGATACGCAGTATTTT
TRBJ1-2,TRBD1,-,TRBV2,CASRVGQGNYGYTF,TGTGCCAGCAGGGTAGGACAGGGAAACTATGGCTACACCTTC
TRBJ1-1,-,few,TRBV19,CASSKRGTITEAFF,TGTGCCAGTAGTAAGCGGGGAACGATCACTGAAGCTTTCTTT
TRBJ2-1,-,-,TRBV7-9,CASSPISGRGPNEQFF,TGTGCCAGCAGCCCCATATCGGGGAGAGGTCCCAATGAGCAGTTCTTC
TRBJ1-4,-,-,TRBV7-2,CASSLGPSNEKLFF,TGTGCCAGCAGCCTGGGGCCTTCCAATGAAAAACTGTTTTTT
TRBJ2-2,TRBD2,-,TRBV15,CATSRAGGENTGELFF,TGTGCCACCAGCAGAGCGGGGGGAGAGAACACCGGGGAGCTGTTTTTT
TRBJ2-1,TRBD2,-,TRBV11-3,CASSPQAGAGGPNEQFF,TGTGCCAGCAGCCCCCAGGCGGGAGCGGGAGGGCCCAATGAGCAGTTCTTC
TRBJ1-2,TRBD1,few,TRBV6-5,CASRRDRGLYTF,TGTGCCAGCAGACGAGACAGGGGGCTCTACACCTTC
TRBJ2-1,-,-,TRBV5-1,CASSTDAYGDNEQFF,TGCGCCAGCAGTACAGACGCCTACGGGGACAATGAGCAGTTCTTC
TRBJ2-1,-,-,TRBV19,CASSRASSGLDEQFF,TGTGCCAGTAGTAGAGCCTCCAGCGGGCTGGATGAGCAGTTCTTC
TRBJ2-1,TRBD2,-,TRBV27,CASKTRPGLAVYNEQFF,TGTGCCAGCAAAACTAGACCAGGACTAGCGGTATACAATGAGCAGTTCTTC
TRBJ2-1,TRBD2,-,TRBV7-2,CASSLAVTSGSQQFF,TGTGCCAGCAGCTTAGCGGTGACTAGCGGGAGTCAGCAGTTCTTC
TRBJ1-2,TRBD1,-,TRBV4-2,CASSPDRVYGYTF,TGTGCCAGCAGCCCGGACAGGGTTTATGGCTACACCTTC
TRBJ1-1,-,-,TRBV29-1,CSVERTMGTEAFF,TGCAGCGTTGAGAGAACCATGGGCACTGAAGCTTTCTTT
TRBJ1-2,-,-,TRBV27,CASRPRGSSGYTF,TGTGCCAGTCGCCCTCGGGGGTCTTCTGGCTACACCTTC
TRBJ1-6,-,-,TRBV6-5,CASRREGNSPLHF,TGTGCCAGCAGACGGGAGGGGAATTCACCCCTCCACTTT